This TCR beta chain was sequenced in a study of blood T cell repertoires in COVID-19. Overall study context: COVID-19 samples from acute and convalescent phases originated in the United States, Italy and Spain. From T cells, B-cell-depleted T cells, or PBMCs came the material, which was cDNA or gDNA.

V gave up 3 bases and J gave up 2 bases, with 11 bases separating them. The CDR3 contains 14 residues. Per the germline V gene, CDR1 is LNHDA and CDR2 is SQIVND (reference sequence). Original handling: By means of reference gene primer amplification, nucleated cell counts were estimated. Only in-frame clones appear in the TCRdb table, and some are missing; sequencing was by immunoSEQ multiplex PCR. The DNA gave D and trimming, while V, J and clone size come from that table. The sample has about 110,000 clones, around 84% seen once. J is TRBJ2-7 and V is TRBV19, with D possibly being TRBD1 (6 bases). This TCR derives from a middle-aged woman with acute or convalescent COVID-19. The sample taken for sequencing was peripheral blood. As DNA, the CDR3 is TGTGCCAGTAGTATTCCAGGGGCAACCTACGAGCAGTACTTC. It encodes CASSIPGATYEQYF. Drawing the rest from reference TRBV19 and TRBJ2-7, the complete variable domain is DGGITQSPKYLFRKEGQNVTLSCEQNLNHDAMYWYRQDPGQGLRLIYYSQIVNDFQKGDIAEGYSVSREKKESFPLTVTSAQKNPTAFYLCASSIPGATYEQYFGPGTRLTVT.